Below are 17 T cell receptor beta chains sequenced from a single sample in a study of blood T cell repertoires in COVID-19. Clones were sequenced by immunoSEQ multiplex PCR, and TCRdb holds only the in-frame ones, with some missing. The sample shows about 170,000 clones, around 82% of them seen only once. Sequencing input: peripheral blood. The receptors originated from a woman aged 40 to 55 with COVID-19, enrolled during active disease.

The gene calls are TRBV14 and TRBJ2-5, with TRBD2 matching over 10 bases. V was clipped by 4 bases and J by 5 bases; unmatched bases: 13. The CDR3 contains 17 residues. The germline gives CDR1 SGHDN, CDR2 FVKESK. The DNA for the CDR3 is TGTGCCAGCAGCCCCCCCCGGACTAGCGGCCTGACGGAGACCCAGTACTTC. Translation: CASSPPRTSGLTETQYF.

The chain is built from TRBV11-1 and TRBJ2-5; a weak D match, TRBD2 (5 bases). Trimming shortened V by 11 bases and J by 5 bases, and 12 bases separated the two germline ends. CDR3 length equals 11 residues. CDR1 and CDR2 from the germline V gene are SGHAT and FQDESV (reference sequence). The chain's CDR3 is CAGTSLETQYF. For the CDR3, the DNA is TGTGCCGGTACTAGTCTCGAGACCCAGTACTTC.

The chain carries TRBV11-2 and TRBJ2-1, with TRBD2 identical over 9 bases. Trimming at V came to 0 bases and at J to 10 bases, leaving 13 bases not matched to a gene. This CDR3 spans 17 amino acids. Per the germline V gene, CDR1 is SGHAT and CDR2 is FQNNGV. As DNA, the CDR3 is TGTGCCAGCAGCTTAGATCGAAGCGGGAGGCCTACAACCGAGCAGTTCTTC. Amino acids: CASSLDRSGRPTTEQFF. Full variable domain (remainder filled in from reference TRBV11-2 and TRBJ2-1): EAGVAQSPRYKIIEKRQSVAFWCNPISGHATLYWYQQILGQGPKLLIQFQNNGVVDDSQLPKDRFSAERLKGVDSTLKIQPAKLEDSAVYLCASSLDRSGRPTTEQFFGPGTRLTVL.

The DNA of the CDR3 is TGTGCCAGCAGCCGGACTAGCGGTGGGTTCAATGAGCAGTTCTTC. Translating gives CASSRTSGGFNEQFF. The chain joins TRBV11-2 to TRBJ2-1, with 10 positions matching TRBD2. After removal of 5 bases from V and 6 bases from J, the junction contained 7 bases not matched to a gene. The CDR3 contains 15 residues. The germline V gene encodes CDR1 SGHAT and CDR2 FQNNGV.

This clone was seen a few times. The V call is TRBV30, the J call TRBJ1-5; 8 bases agree with TRBD1. This CDR3 spans 13 amino acids. V gave up 2 bases and J gave up 6 bases; unmatched junction bases: 3. CDR1 is GTSNPN, CDR2 SVGIG, per germline (reference sequence). CDR3 region: CAWSSRGPQPQHF. The CDR3 DNA follows: TGTGCCTGGAGTTCCAGGGGGCCTCAGCCCCAGCATTTT.

This rearrangement joins TRBV19 to TRBJ1-2, with D hard to call. This CDR3 comprises 13 residues. CDR1 is LNHDA and CDR2 is SQIVND in the germline V gene (reference sequence). V lost 6 bases, J lost 8 bases, and 16 bases lay in between. The CDR3 DNA reads TGTGCCAGTAGCGAGGGCCTCCGGCGCGGCTACACCTTC. Translated: CASSEGLRRGYTF.

The chain carries TRBV7-9 and TRBJ1-1; tentatively, D is TRBD1 (5 bases). Trimming cost V 1 base and J 7 bases, with 10 bases left between them. Germline CDR1 SEHNR, CDR2 FQNEAQ (reference sequence). CDR3 length: 13 amino acids. The DNA for the CDR3 is TGTGCCAGCAGCTTAGGCCAGGGATTTGAAGCTTTCTTT. As protein: CASSLGQGFEAFF.

The chain joins TRBV4-1 to TRBJ2-7, with 8 bases aligning to TRBD1. The V segment lost 3 bases and the J segment 5 bases; nucleotides outside the gene matches: 9. Germline V gene sequence: CDR1 MGHRA, CDR2 YSYEKL. This CDR3 is 15 amino acids long. For the CDR3, the DNA is TGCGCCAGCAGCCAGGGTTGGACAGGGATCGACGAGCAGTACTTC. Its protein is CASSQGWTGIDEQYF.

In nucleotides, the CDR3 is TGTGCCAGCAGCCCCAGTGGAGCCTACGAGCAGTACGTC. It encodes CASSPSGAYEQYV. This chain links TRBV11-2 with TRBJ2-7; D is unclear. The CDR3 contains 13 residues. Trimming pared 5 bases from V and 2 bases from J, leaving 10 bases between. CDR1 is SGHAT and CDR2 is FQNNGV in the germline V gene.

This rearrangement joins TRBV18 to TRBJ2-7, with a possible D match to TRBD2 (6 bases). Germline loops: CDR1 KGHSH, CDR2 LQKENI. Trimming removed 3 bases from V and 6 bases from J, with 18 bases in between. The CDR3 loop spans 15 amino acids. The CDR3 reads CASSPSGGPDGEQYF. DNA of the CDR3: TGTGCCAGCTCACCTAGCGGAGGTCCTGATGGCGAGCAGTACTTC.

Only a few counts were recorded for this clone. The gene calls are TRBV3-1 (or the pseudogene TRBV3-2) and TRBJ2-2; 9 positions match TRBD2. CDR1 and CDR2 (germline): LGHDT, YNNKEL (reference sequence). The CDR3 covers 16 residues. Trimming took 7 bases from V and 4 from J; bases not matched to a gene: 10. The CDR3 region is CASMVAAGGGTGELFF. The CDR3 coding sequence is TGTGCCAGCATGGTTGCGGCGGGAGGGGGCACCGGGGAGCTGTTTTTT.

CDR3 in DNA: TGTGCCAGCAGCGTCAGGGGAGAGCAGTTCTTC. It specifies CASSVRGEQFF. This chain joins TRBV5-5 and TRBJ2-1, with a tentative D call TRBD1 (6 bases). The CDR3 totals 11 residues. V was shortened by 4 bases and J by 10 bases, with 9 bases between the two germline ends. Germline values: CDR1 SGHKS, CDR2 YYEKEE (reference sequence).

In its sample, this clone was seen once. The gene calls are TRBV5-1 and TRBJ2-5; 8 positions match TRBD2. Germline values: CDR1 SGHRS, CDR2 YFSETQ. The CDR3 has 14 amino acids. V lost 2 bases, J lost 2 bases, and 2 bases stayed unmatched. CDR3 protein: CASSLAGAQETQYF. CDR3 DNA: TGCGCCAGCAGCTTAGCGGGAGCTCAAGAGACCCAGTACTTC. Full variable domain (outside the CDR3, taken from reference TRBV5-1 and TRBJ2-5): KAGVTQTPRYLIKTRGQQVTLSCSPISGHRSVSWYQQTPGQGLQFLFEYFSETQRNKGNFPGRFSGRQFSNSRSEMNVSTLELGDSALYLCASSLAGAQETQYFGPGTRLLVL.

The CDR3 loop reads CASSPYSTGDGDTQYF. In DNA, the CDR3 is TGTGCCAGCAGCCCGTATTCGACAGGCGATGGAGATACGCAGTATTTT. The rearrangement uses TRBV7-8 and TRBJ2-3; TRBD1 might be the D (6 bases). The germline CDR1 and CDR2 sequences are SGHVS and FQNEAQ. Trimming cost V 5 bases and J 5 bases, with 20 bases left between them. This CDR3 spans 16 amino acids.

In this sample, this clone turned up a few times. The chain uses TRBV10-3 and TRBJ2-5; possible D gene TRBD2, 6 bases. CDR1 and CDR2 (germline): ENHRY, SYGVKD. CDR3 size: 12 residues. V shed 10 bases and J shed 3 bases, with 12 bases lying between them. The chain's CDR3 is CATGGGKETQYF. The CDR3 nucleotides read TGTGCCACCGGTGGCGGGAAAGAGACCCAGTACTTC.

This clone was found a few times. The chain links TRBV6-5 to TRBJ2-1; 9 bases align to TRBD2. After removal of 5 bases from V and 0 bases from J, the junction contained 2 bases not matched to a gene. Germline CDR1 reads MNHEY; CDR2 reads SVGAGI. The CDR3 covers 15 residues. The CDR3 here is CASSSGRISYNEQFF. The CDR3, as DNA: TGTGCCAGCAGTAGCGGGAGGATCTCCTACAATGAGCAGTTCTTC.

This chain connects TRBV6-2 or TRBV6-3 to TRBJ2-1; a possible D gene is TRBD1 (6 bases). The V and J ends lost 0 bases and 7 bases respectively, with 16 bases between them. The germline V gene has CDR1 MNHEY and CDR2 SVGEGT. The CDR3 runs to 16 residues. The CDR3 region has the DNA TGTGCCAGCAGTTACTCGACACAGGGAGATGCGAATGAGCAGTTCTTC. It encodes CASSYSTQGDANEQFF.